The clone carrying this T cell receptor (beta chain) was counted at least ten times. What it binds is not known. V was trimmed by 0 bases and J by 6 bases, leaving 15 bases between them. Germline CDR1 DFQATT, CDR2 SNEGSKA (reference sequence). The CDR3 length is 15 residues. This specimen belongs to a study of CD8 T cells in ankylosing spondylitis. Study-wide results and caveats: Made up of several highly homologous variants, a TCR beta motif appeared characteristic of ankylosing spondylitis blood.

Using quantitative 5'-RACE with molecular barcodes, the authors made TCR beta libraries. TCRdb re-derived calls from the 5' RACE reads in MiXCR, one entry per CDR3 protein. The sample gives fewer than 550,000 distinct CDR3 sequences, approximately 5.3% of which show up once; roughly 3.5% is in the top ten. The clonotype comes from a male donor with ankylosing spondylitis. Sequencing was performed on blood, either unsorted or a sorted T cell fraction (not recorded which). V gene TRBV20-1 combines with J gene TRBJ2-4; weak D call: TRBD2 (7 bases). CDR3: CSARDPAGAGNIQYF. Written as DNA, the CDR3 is TGCAGTGCTAGAGATCCGGCGGGGGCGGGAAACATTCAGTACTTC.